This entry describes one TCR beta chain. Its cognate antigen is unknown. The V segment lost 10 bases and the J segment 0 bases; nucleotides outside the gene matches: 5. CDR1 is MNHEY and CDR2 is SVGAGI in the germline V gene. The CDR3 runs 14 residues. The data belong to a study of shared clonotypes between healthy human individuals. The deep-level immunoSEQ assay was used. Data came from immunoSEQ multiplex PCR; TCRdb stores just in-frame clones and leaves some out. This table holds some 500,000 clones, less than 96% found once. Overall study results and limits: The diversity represented, both genetic and in exposure history, was limited by few donors. Tissue TCR repertoires likely differ from these blood-only repertoires.

Sequencing was performed on naive CD4+ T cells sorted from blood. Subset defined: CD45RA+ positively selected. This rearrangement joins TRBV6-5 to TRBJ1-5; 8 bases line up with TRBD1. This clonotype originated in a young woman in good health. The CDR3 sequence is CATWDRYSNQPQHF. The CDR3, as DNA: TGTGCCACATGGGACAGGTATAGCAATCAGCCCCAGCATTTT.